This T cell receptor (beta chain) came from a study of Ad26.COV2.S vaccination and SARS-CoV-2 variants (dated by TCRdb to the early 2020s). About the study as a whole: Vaccine-arm donors came from COV1001, a multicentre, randomized, double-blind, placebo-controlled phase I-IIa trial of Ad26.COV2.S in healthy adults. Trial participants were randomized into five groups of five: low-dose or high-dose Ad26.COV2.S given once or twice, or placebo on both occasions. Ad26.COV2.S was administered intramuscularly at 5 x 10^10 or 1 x 10^11 viral particles, either as a single shot or as two shots given 56 days apart. The specificity and breadth of SARS-CoV-2-reactive T cell receptors after Ad26.COV2.S vaccination were assessed by TCRbeta repertoire sequencing. A total of 32 samples were included in the TCR-sequenced set, comprising around 19 Ad26.COV2.S vaccine recipients, 5 placebo recipients and 8 SARS-CoV-2 convalescent individuals. Blinding of investigators to trial group allocation was maintained during experiments and outcome assessment. Overall study outcomes, separate from this receptor: After vaccination, spike-specific CD8+ and CD4+ T cell responses were reported to show substantial breadth. The study was not powered for comparison of responses between vaccine doses or regimens. The authors noted that total T cell responses may have been underestimated by the TCR breadth and depth analyses. Comparable non-spike TCR breadth was observed between vaccine and placebo recipients, consistent with only spike being contained in the vaccine. Ad26.COV2.S recipients had higher spike-specific TCR breadth than placebo recipients (P = 0.0014).

Per the publication, the treatment or condition label means: about 20 received Ad26.COV2.S at low or high dose, single or two shots; several received placebo; per-sample allocation not given. Repertoires of vaccine and placebo recipients were sequenced from samples collected on day 63 after the first injection. Between 29 July and 7 August 2020, Cohort 1b enrolled approximately 26 adults aged 18-55 years at one site in Boston, USA. As a vaccine, Ad26.COV2.S was a replication-incompetent adenovirus type 26 vector that expressed a prefusion-stabilized SARS-CoV-2 spike protein derived from the original Wuhan strain. The immunoSEQ Assay was the method used to sequence TCRbeta CDR3 regions. After extraction, genomic DNA underwent amplification by bias-controlled multiplex PCR, followed by high-throughput sequencing. As for the original processing: Collapsing and filtering of sequences were performed to quantify the absolute abundance of each unique TCRbeta CDR3 region. T cell fraction was estimated by normalizing TCRbeta template counts to usable DNA, which was measured by amplifying reference genes present in all nucleated cells. Repertoire TCRs were annotated as SARS-CoV-2-specific when V gene, CDR3 amino acid sequence and J gene were exactly matched to a known reactive TCR set. MIRA supplied the reference SARS-CoV-2 TCR set, which was filtered for enrichment in COVID-19-positive ImmuneCODE repertoires so that public or cross-reactive TCRs were removed. Drawing on the MIRA antigens, annotated TCRs were analysed further at the level of specific ORF or position within ORF. Depth was the summed frequency of annotated unique rearrangements, while breadth was defined as annotated unique rearrangements over total unique productive rearrangements. Group comparisons of TCR breadth used two-sided Wilcoxon rank-sum tests. As stored in TCRdb, this immuneACCESS dataset retains in-frame rearrangements with V and J assigned. A fraction of the clones does not appear; measured against another copy, unresolved V genes explain less than half of the discrepancy, and the remainder lacks a known reason. V, J and clone size are taken as reported in that table, and D and trimming were inferred from the DNA itself. This sample is represented by about 350,000 clones; 88% of them were singletons. The ten biggest clones cover 6.4% of the sample.

About this clone: The antigen this receptor binds is unknown. Within one base of it there is no much larger clone, and no base qualities were kept.

This receptor was obtained from a person between 18 and 59 years old who received the Ad26.COV2.S COVID-19 vaccine or a placebo. The specimen comprised peripheral blood, sampled in a trial of Ad26.COV2.S vaccine versus placebo.

CDR3 protein: CASSDNVRGTGRPYEQYF. The sequenced DNA is TGTGCCAGCAGTGACAACGTACGCGGGACAGGGCGACCCTACGAGCAGTACTTC. The chain links TRBV6-2 or TRBV6-3 with TRBJ2-7, with 9 bases aligning to TRBD1. Germline trimming: 5 bases from V, 2 bases from J; junction bases outside gene matches: 16. CDR1 is given as MNHEY and CDR2 as SVGEGT, both from the germline V gene. From its cysteine to its phenylalanine, the CDR3 spans 18 amino acids. CDR3 DNA only is kept here, 54 bases in frame from base 1.